Listed here are 22 T cell receptor beta chains from one sample, sequenced in a study of CD8+CD57+ T cells in acquired aplastic anemia. The template used for profiling TCR beta VDJ and CDR3 was genomic DNA. Each CDR3 protein is one row after TCRdb ran MiXCR on the reads. The sample yields some 160,000 distinct CDR3 sequences, 40% to 60% seen once. Patients selected for sequencing had displayed CD8+CD57+ cell expansion by flow cytometry. Sequenced sample: sorted CD4+, CD8+, or CD8+CD57+ T cells (not recorded which) from PBMCs. The receptor source for this set is a human donor with aplastic anemia.

V is TRBV25-1 and J is TRBJ2-2; TRBD1 agrees at 9 bases. The CDR3 has 19 amino acids. With V trimmed by 5 bases and J by 4 bases, 17 bases remained unmatched. Germline CDR1 and CDR2: MGHDK and SYGVNS. The CDR3 DNA is TGTGCCAGCAGTTCCCTCCAGGGGGGACAGGGAGGCGGCACCGGGGAGCTGTTTTTT. This translates into CASSSLQGGQGGGTGELFF.

A few counts support this clonotype. J is TRBJ1-2 and V is TRBV11-2; D unresolved. Deletions cut 1 base from V and 5 bases from J, with 8 bases between. This CDR3 contains 13 residues. Looked up from germline, CDR1 is SGHAT and CDR2 is FQNNGV. CDR3 protein: CASSLGGPYGYTF. As DNA, the CDR3 is TGTGCCAGCAGCTTAGGTGGGCCTTATGGCTACACCTTC.

This clonotype was recorded many times. CDR3 amino acids: CASSFFWETQYF. The CDR3, as DNA: TGTGCCAGCAGTTTTTTCTGGGAGACCCAGTACTTC. The rearrangement joins TRBV12-3 or TRBV12-4 to TRBJ2-5; D gene uncertain. V lost 3 bases to trimming and J lost 5 bases, with 7 bases between them. CDR3 size: 12 residues.

This clonotype has a count of ten or more. This sequence joins TRBV7-2 and TRBJ2-3; no firm D call. Deletions cut 3 bases from V and 2 bases from J, with 6 bases between. Germline-derived CDR1 and CDR2 are SGHTA and FQGNSA. The CDR3 length is 13 residues. The chain's CDR3 is CASSLADTDTQYF. In nucleotides, the CDR3 is TGTGCCAGCAGCTTGGCAGACACAGATACGCAGTATTTT.

Only a few counts were recorded for this clonotype. The final CDR3 position lacks the conserved phenylalanine or tryptophan, pointing to a likely read error. The V gene is TRBV20-1, the J gene TRBJ1-1, with 7 bases identical to TRBD1. The CDR3 spans 14 residues. Germline-derived CDR1 and CDR2 are DFQATT and SNEGSKA (reference sequence). With V trimmed by 1 base and J by 6 bases, 8 bases remained unmatched. DNA for the CDR3: TGCAGTGCTAGAGGAGGGGGCGCGATCGCTGAAGCTTTCTCT. The encoded protein is CSARGGGAIAEAFS.

Ten or more counts support this clonotype. The V gene is TRBV6-1, the J gene TRBJ1-2, with 8 bases matching TRBD1. CDR3 length: 14 residues. Germline CDR1 MNHNS, CDR2 SASEGT. With V trimmed by 10 bases and J by 2 bases, 9 bases remained unmatched. The CDR3 nucleotides read TGTGCCAACCAGGGGGCCAGGGGGAACTATGGCTACACCTTC. It encodes CANQGARGNYGYTF.

A few counts support this clonotype. The chain employs TRBV2 and TRBJ2-5; D call uncertain. The CDR3 has 15 amino acids. The V and J ends lost 3 bases and 5 bases respectively, with 16 bases between them. CDR1 and CDR2 from the germline V gene are SNHLY and FYNNEI. DNA for the CDR3: TGTGCCAGCAGTGAGGAGCCATGGCTATCTGAGACCCAGTACTTC. The encoded protein is CASSEEPWLSETQYF.

Here the CDR3 reads CASSPLGQGENEQYF. The CDR3 coding sequence is TGTGCCAGCAGCCCACTGGGGCAGGGTGAAAACGAGCAGTACTTC. The chain links TRBV4-2 to TRBJ2-7; D may be TRBD1 (5 bases). This CDR3 has 15 amino acids. Germline V gene lookup returns CDR1 LGHNA and CDR2 YNFKEQ. Deletions cut 4 bases from V and 5 bases from J, with 18 bases between.

This clonotype was picked up many times. This rearrangement joins TRBV7-2 to TRBJ2-3, with TRBD2 matching 9 bases. CDR3 size: 18 residues. J was trimmed by 1 base and V by 1 base; bases with no gene match: 9. CDR1 is SGHTA, CDR2 FQGNSA, per germline. The CDR3 protein is CASSLEFRLAVGTDTQYF. The CDR3 DNA is TGTGCCAGCAGCTTAGAATTTAGACTAGCGGTTGGCACAGATACGCAGTATTTT.

This clonotype has just a few counts. The chain links TRBV6-2 or TRBV6-3 to TRBJ2-2, with D unclear. Germline lookup yields CDR1 MNHEY and CDR2 SVGEGT. V lost 0 bases and J lost 6, with 5 bases in between. The CDR3 totals 13 residues. The CDR3 DNA is TGTGCCAGCAGTTACTCAGTTGCCGGGGAGCTGTTTTTT. It yields the protein CASSYSVAGELFF.

This clonotype was picked up many times. The V call is TRBV4-3, the J call TRBJ2-2; weak D call: TRBD2 (6 bases). CDR1 is LGHNA and CDR2 is YSLEER in the germline V gene. The CDR3 runs to 13 residues. The ends were cut back, 4 bases at V and 14 bases at J, with 17 bases in the middle. The CDR3 DNA reads as TGCGCCAGCAGCCTCGGGACTCCGTCTCGTCTGTTTTTT. It codes for CASSLGTPSRLFF.

This clonotype was detected ten times or more. The chain is built from TRBV19 and TRBJ2-1; D gene uncertain. The CDR3 length is 14 residues. With 5 bases removed from V and 7 bases from J, the gap between germline ends came to 15 bases. Germline CDR1 LNHDA, CDR2 SQIVND (reference sequence). Here the CDR3 reads CASSSPLAWNEQFF. In nucleotides, the CDR3 is TGTGCCAGTAGTTCCCCCCTTGCGTGGAATGAGCAGTTCTTC.

Details on this clonotype: Likely a read error: the CDR3 ends without its conserved phenylalanine or tryptophan. This sequence joins TRBV29-1 and TRBJ1-1; unclear D gene. This CDR3 has 13 amino acids. The ends were cut back, 8 bases at V and 1 base at J, with 14 bases in the middle. Germline CDR1 SQVTM, CDR2 ANQGSEA. The CDR3 region is CSPRGGGNTEAFC. As DNA, the CDR3 is TGCAGCCCTCGGGGAGGTGGGAACACTGAAGCTTTCTGT.

V and J are TRBV10-3 and TRBJ2-7; 13 bases map to TRBD2. CDR1 and CDR2 from the germline V gene are ENHRY and SYGVKD. Trimming at V came to 10 bases and at J to 2 bases, leaving 11 bases not matched to a gene. This CDR3 has 16 amino acids. CDR3 residues: CATHGTSGDKTYEQYF. The CDR3 nucleotides are TGTGCCACTCATGGGACTAGCGGGGATAAAACCTACGAGCAGTACTTC.

The chain is built from TRBV7-2 and TRBJ2-3, with D uncertain. Per the germline V gene, CDR1 is SGHTA and CDR2 is FQGNSA. This CDR3 contains 12 residues. V was clipped by 5 bases and J by 7 bases, with 10 bases between them. The CDR3 DNA reads TGTGCCAGCAGCCCGGGTCTGTATACGCAGTATTTT. Residues: CASSPGLYTQYF. The full variable domain, in which reference TRBV7-2 and TRBJ2-3 provide the parts outside the CDR3, is GAGVSQSPSNKVTEKGKDVELRCDPISGHTALYWYRQSLGQGLEFLIYFQGNSAPDKSGLPSDRFSAERTGGSVSTLTIQRTQQEDSAVYLCASSPGLYTQYFGPGTRLTVL.

This clonotype appeared a single time. The genes are TRBV20-1 and TRBJ1-5, with TRBD1 matching 7 bases. This CDR3 has 16 residues. V shed 2 bases and J 0 bases; nucleotides not matched to a gene: 7. Germline V CDR1 and CDR2: DFQATT, SNEGSKA (reference sequence). CDR3 amino acids: CSARRAGGSSNQPQHF. The CDR3 DNA reads as TGCAGTGCTAGACGTGCAGGGGGAAGTAGCAATCAGCCCCAGCATTTT.

This chain joins TRBV10-3 and TRBJ1-4; 9 positions agree with TRBD1. The germline CDR1 and CDR2 sequences are ENHRY and SYGVKD. V lost 1 base and J lost 8; bases outside the gene matches: 5. This CDR3 comprises 15 residues. CDR3 residues: CAISELTGGQEKLFF. The CDR3 DNA sequence: TGTGCCATCAGTGAGTTGACAGGGGGGCAGGAAAAACTGTTTTTT.

This clonotype was observed a few times. The chain couples TRBV27 to TRBJ2-1; 11 bases are a match to TRBD1. This CDR3 region has 13 residues. Looked up from germline, CDR1 is MNHEY and CDR2 is SMNVEV (reference sequence). V gave up 8 bases and J gave up 4 bases; unmatched junction bases: 1. The CDR3 bases are TGTGCCAGCGGACAGGGGGCTTACAATGAGCAGTTCTTC. Translating it yields CASGQGAYNEQFF.

This clonotype was counted only a few times. This chain connects TRBV10-3 to TRBJ2-7; D might be TRBD1 (6 bases). The CDR3 has 13 amino acids. V lost 7 bases to trimming and J lost 2 bases, with 12 bases between them. Germline V gene sequence: CDR1 ENHRY, CDR2 SYGVKD. This CDR3 reads CAITRDTAYEQYF. The CDR3 coding sequence is TGTGCCATCACACGGGACACTGCCTACGAGCAGTACTTC.

This clonotype was seen a few times. The chain employs TRBV27 and TRBJ1-3; a possible D gene is TRBD1 (5 bases). Germline V gene data show CDR1 as MNHEY and CDR2 as SMNVEV (reference sequence). This CDR3 is 16 amino acids long. Trimming stripped 5 bases from V and 0 bases from J, with 14 bases between. CDR3 DNA sequence: TGTGCCAGCAGTCAGCGGGGCCCAAGCTCTGGAAACACCATATATTTT. Its protein product is CASSQRGPSSGNTIYF.

This clonotype was seen many times. V and J are TRBV9 and TRBJ1-3; 9 positions agree with TRBD1. CDR1 and CDR2 (germline): SGDLS, YYNGEE. The CDR3 has 18 residues. V lost 3 bases and J lost 0; bases outside the gene matches: 10. Written as DNA, the CDR3 is TGTGCCAGCAGCGACCGGGACAGGGCGCCCCTCTCTGGAAACACCATATATTTT. It is translated as CASSDRDRAPLSGNTIYF.

This clonotype was found a few times. V and J are TRBV20-1 and TRBJ1-6, with D unresolved. Germline V gene lookup returns CDR1 DFQATT and CDR2 SNEGSKA (reference sequence). The CDR3 runs to 13 residues. Trimming stripped 3 bases from V and 7 bases from J, with 10 bases between. This CDR3 reads CSARRGRNSPLHF. The DNA of the CDR3 is TGCAGTGCTAGGCGCGGGCGGAATTCACCCCTCCACTTT.